The 16 T cell receptor beta chains in this list originate from one sample, sequenced in a study of radiation and T cells in renal cell carcinoma. Noted treatment: treatment-naive control, cytoreductive nephrectomy. Sequencing was performed with immunoSEQ multiplex PCR; in TCRdb, only in-frame clones are kept and a portion is missing. This sample has 24,000 or so clones, with nearly 55% found just once. Sequences were derived from tumor tissue, sampled from a patient whose treatment was nephrectomy without radiotherapy. Every receptor here comes from a human donor with renal cell carcinoma.

V gene TRBV7-8 combines with J gene TRBJ2-3; the D gene could be TRBD1 or TRBD2 (5 bases each). The CDR3 contains 15 residues. V lost 5 bases and J lost 2, with 14 bases in between. Germline lookup yields CDR1 SGHVS and CDR2 FQNEAQ. The CDR3 coding sequence is TGTGCCAGCAGCCTGGGACCGCCTCTCACAGATACGCAGTATTTT. This translates into CASSLGPPLTDTQYF.

The V and J genes are TRBV4-3 and TRBJ2-3, with D perhaps TRBD1 (6 bases). V was trimmed by 0 bases and J by 0 bases, leaving 7 bases between them. This CDR3 is built from 15 residues. CDR1 is LGHNA, CDR2 YSLEER, per germline. This CDR3 is CASSQERGSTDTQYF. CDR3 DNA: TGCGCCAGCAGCCAAGAGAGGGGGAGCACAGATACGCAGTATTTT.

The chain combines TRBV5-1 with TRBJ2-1; TRBD2 is a possible D gene (7 bases). The CDR3 loop spans 15 amino acids. Trimming removed 0 bases from V and 3 bases from J, with 10 bases in between. The germline CDR1 and CDR2 sequences are SGHRS and YFSETQ. CDR3 residues: CASSLGGGLYNEQFF. Here the CDR3 DNA reads TGCGCCAGCAGCTTGGGCGGGGGCCTCTACAATGAGCAGTTCTTC.

V gene TRBV15 combines with J gene TRBJ2-3; 8 nucleotides agree with TRBD2. The V and J ends lost 0 bases and 4 bases, in that order; junction bases with no gene match: 6. Germline V gives CDR1 LNHNV, CDR2 YYDKDF (reference sequence). The CDR3 covers 16 residues. The CDR3 protein is CATSREPGLVADTQYF. In DNA, the CDR3 is TGTGCCACCAGCAGAGAACCGGGACTAGTTGCAGATACGCAGTATTTT. The full variable domain, in which reference TRBV15 and TRBJ2-3 provide the parts outside the CDR3, is DAMVIQNPRYQVTQFGKPVTLSCSQTLNHNVMYWYQQKSSQAPKLLFHYYDKDFNNEADTPDNFQSRRPNTSFCFLDIRSPGLGDTAMYLCATSREPGLVADTQYFGPGTRLTVL.

The CDR3 spells CASSAEAKVNQPQHF. The CDR3 DNA reads as TGTGCCAGCAGCGCTGAAGCCAAGGTGAATCAGCCCCAGCATTTT. The chain is built from TRBV2 and TRBJ1-5; D is unclear. The CDR3 is made up of 15 amino acids. Trimming removed 6 bases at V and 4 bases at J, with 16 bases between. Germline values: CDR1 SNHLY, CDR2 FYNNEI.

This clone was detected only a few times. The V gene is TRBV28, the J gene TRBJ1-5; the D is unclear. Looked up from germline, CDR1 is MDHEN and CDR2 is SYDVKM. Trimming took 4 bases from V and 0 from J, leaving 10 bases between them. This CDR3 region has 15 residues. The CDR3: CASSSPGHSNQPQHF. The CDR3 bases are TGTGCCAGCAGTTCTCCAGGTCATAGCAATCAGCCCCAGCATTTT.

The chain combines TRBV2 with TRBJ1-3; D is unclear. The germline gives CDR1 SNHLY, CDR2 FYNNEI. Trimming took off 7 bases at V and 4 bases at J, with 5 bases between the two ends. The length of the CDR3 is 11 residues. The CDR3 coding sequence is TGTGCCAGCATGACGGGAAACACCATATATTTT. Translated: CASMTGNTIYF. The full variable domain, in which reference TRBV2 and TRBJ1-3 provide the parts outside the CDR3, is EPEVTQTPSHQVTQMGQEVILRCVPISNHLYFYWYRQILGQKVEFLVSFYNNEISEKSEIFDDQFSVERPDGSNFTLKIRSTKLEDSAMYFCASMTGNTIYFGEGSWLTVV.

The chain combines TRBV19 with TRBJ2-3; 12 nucleotides line up with TRBD2. CDR3 length: 13 residues. Per germline, CDR1 LNHDA and CDR2 SQIVND (reference sequence). V trimming: 4 bases; J trimming: 11 bases; junction bases outside the gene matches: 4. The CDR3 DNA sequence: TGTGCCAGTAGTACCCGGACTAGCGGGGAGCAGTATTTT. It yields the protein CASSTRTSGEQYF.

The chain joins TRBV5-4 to TRBJ2-5; 8 positions match TRBD1. CDR3 length: 14 amino acids. With 3 bases clipped from V and 5 bases from J, the junction kept 6 bases outside the gene matches. The germline V gene has CDR1 SGHNT and CDR2 YYREEE (reference sequence). This CDR3 is CASSSGGPWETQYF. The CDR3 DNA is TGTGCCAGCAGCTCAGGGGGCCCATGGGAGACCCAGTACTTC.

The rearrangement links TRBV11-1 to TRBJ1-1; unclear D gene. CDR1 and CDR2 (germline): SGHAT, FQDESV (reference sequence). CDR3 length: 14 amino acids. The V end was cut by 4 bases, the J end by 1 base, with 10 bases between. The chain's CDR3 is CASSSHDKNTEAFF. The CDR3 region has the DNA TGTGCCAGCAGCTCACACGACAAGAACACTGAAGCTTTCTTT.

This rearrangement joins TRBV5-6 to TRBJ2-7; D ambiguous. Germline V gene sequence: CDR1 SGHDT, CDR2 YYEEEE. V lost 0 bases to trimming and J lost 3 bases, with 7 bases between them. The CDR3 spans 13 residues. CDR3 coding DNA: TGTGCCAGCAGCTTGGGCCATCACTACGAGCAGTACTTC. Its translation: CASSLGHHYEQYF.

This chain joins TRBV7-7 and TRBJ2-1, with TRBD1 as a possible D gene (6 bases). This CDR3 comprises 12 residues. Deletions cut 5 bases from V and 7 bases from J, with 9 bases between. Per the germline V gene, CDR1 is SSHAT and CDR2 is FNYEAQ (reference sequence). CDR3 protein: CASSQGTNEQFF. The CDR3 DNA is TGTGCCAGCAGCCAGGGGACGAATGAGCAGTTCTTC.

This rearrangement joins TRBV5-1 to TRBJ2-2; 11 bases fit TRBD1. The CDR3 has 15 amino acids. V lost 3 bases to trimming and J lost 7 bases; unmatched junction nucleotides: 5. Per the germline V gene, CDR1 is SGHRS and CDR2 is YFSETQ. The CDR3 sequence: CASSSDRGHVGELFF. The CDR3 bases are TGCGCCAGCAGCTCGGACAGGGGGCACGTCGGGGAGCTGTTTTTT.

The CDR3 spells CASSEYTRGAVGYTF. The CDR3 DNA follows: TGTGCCAGCAGTGAATATACTCGGGGGGCTGTAGGCTACACCTTC. The V and J genes are TRBV25-1 and TRBJ1-2; D is possibly TRBD1 (6 bases). CDR1 is MGHDK and CDR2 is SYGVNS in the germline V gene. This CDR3 comprises 15 residues. Trimming pared 0 bases from V and 8 bases from J, leaving 16 bases between.

This chain joins TRBV30 and TRBJ1-2; no firm D call. Trimming took off 0 bases at V and 8 bases at J, with 7 bases between the two ends. There are 11 residues in the CDR3. Germline V CDR1 and CDR2: GTSNPN, SVGIG (reference sequence). The CDR3: CAWSVGPGYTF. In nucleotides, the CDR3 is TGTGCCTGGAGTGTAGGGCCCGGCTACACCTTC.

V usage is TRBV7-9 and J usage is TRBJ2-2, with D tentatively TRBD1 (5 bases). The CDR3 length is 16 residues. V lost 2 bases to trimming and J lost 7 bases, with 17 bases between them. In germline, CDR1 is SEHNR, CDR2 FQNEAQ (reference sequence). CDR3 in amino acids: CASSLSSGAQGGELFF. The CDR3 DNA reads TGTGCCAGCAGCTTATCAAGTGGGGCGCAGGGCGGGGAGCTGTTTTTT.